These 21 T cell receptor beta chains share one sample of origin, sequenced in a study of OX40 agonist ivuxolimab in advanced cancers. Data came from immunoSEQ multiplex PCR; TCRdb stores just in-frame clones and leaves some out. The table includes 50,000 to 65,000 clones, 89% detected once. Here the sequenced sample was CD4+ or CD8+ T cells sorted from blood, taken in a trial of the OX40 agonist ivuxolimab. The receptors were sampled from an adult with an advanced solid tumor such as melanoma, head and neck, liver or kidney cancer.

V usage is TRBV27 and J usage is TRBJ2-3; 7 positions match TRBD2. The V gene end was trimmed by 3 bases and the J gene end by 3 bases; junction bases not matched to a gene: 12. The CDR3 loop spans 17 amino acids. Germline V gene data show CDR1 as MNHEY and CDR2 as SMNVEV (reference sequence). The CDR3 DNA reads TGTGCCAGCAGTTTTCTCCGTTTCAGGGAGGGGACAGATACGCAGTATTTT. Amino acids: CASSFLRFREGTDTQYF.

This rearrangement joins TRBV6-5 to TRBJ1-1, with TRBD1 matching over 7 bases. The CDR3 extends over 14 amino acids. Germline CDR1 and CDR2: MNHEY and SVGAGI. Losses at the gene ends were 6 bases for V and 3 bases for J; bases not matched to a gene: 7. The CDR3 DNA reads as TGTGCCAGCAGATTACAGGGGTGGGACACTGAAGCTTTCTTT. Protein: CASRLQGWDTEAFF.

V usage is TRBV29-1 and J usage is TRBJ2-1, with a tentative D call TRBD2 (5 bases). This CDR3 has 11 residues. From germline, CDR1 is SQVTM and CDR2 ANQGSEA. Trimming removed 6 bases from V and 7 bases from J, with 10 bases in between. CDR3 protein: CSVLGRNEQFF. DNA of the CDR3: TGCAGCGTCTTGGGGAGAAATGAGCAGTTCTTC.

This clone was detected only once. The rearrangement links TRBV9 to TRBJ2-1, with 8 bases matching TRBD1. The germline V gene encodes CDR1 SGDLS and CDR2 YYNGEE. The CDR3 consists of 15 residues. The J segment lost 9 bases and the V segment lost 0 bases, leaving 8 bases of the junction unmatched. CDR3 bases: TGTGCCAGCAGCGTAGGTGGGACAGGCCTTTTTGAGCAGTTCTTC. As protein: CASSVGGTGLFEQFF.

The chain uses TRBV27 and TRBJ2-4; 9 positions agree with TRBD1. This CDR3 contains 17 residues. After removal of 6 bases from V and 1 base from J, the junction contained 10 bases not matched to a gene. Germline assignment: CDR1 MNHEY and CDR2 SMNVEV (reference sequence). CDR3 region: CASRDGTGLGAKNIQYF. CDR3 nucleotides: TGTGCCAGCAGGGACGGGACAGGGTTGGGGGCCAAAAACATTCAGTACTTC.

V usage is TRBV5-1 and J usage is TRBJ1-1; 9 bases agree with TRBD1. V lost 2 bases to trimming and J lost 4 bases; unmatched junction nucleotides: 9. The CDR3 consists of 16 residues. Germline CDR1 reads SGHRS; CDR2 reads YFSETQ. The CDR3 DNA reads TGCGCCAGCAGCTTTCGTCCGGGACAGGGCGCCACTGAAGCTTTCTTT. Its protein is CASSFRPGQGATEAFF.

The chain uses TRBV7-2 and TRBJ1-4; TRBD1 aligns across 8 bases. CDR1 SGHTA and CDR2 FQGNSA come from the germline V gene. The CDR3 sequence is 14 residues long. V lost 5 bases and J lost 5; bases outside the gene matches: 4. The CDR3 is CASSADRENEKLFF. The DNA of the CDR3 is TGTGCCAGCAGCGCGGACAGGGAGAATGAAAAACTGTTTTTT.

The V and J genes are TRBV2 and TRBJ2-1, with TRBD2 identical over 14 bases. Germline-derived CDR1 and CDR2 are SNHLY and FYNNEI. The CDR3 runs to 21 residues. The J segment lost 1 base and the V segment lost 2 bases, leaving 13 bases of the junction unmatched. CDR3 DNA: TGTGCCAGCAGTGAACCCGACCCGGCCGGGACTAGCGGGAGATCCTACAATGAGCAGTTCTTC. It is translated as CASSEPDPAGTSGRSYNEQFF. The full variable domain, in which reference TRBV2 and TRBJ2-1 provide the parts outside the CDR3, is EPEVTQTPSHQVTQMGQEVILRCVPISNHLYFYWYRQILGQKVEFLVSFYNNEISEKSEIFDDQFSVERPDGSNFTLKIRSTKLEDSAMYFCASSEPDPAGTSGRSYNEQFFGPGTRLTVL.

The table lists this clone with a count of one. The chain joins TRBV27 to TRBJ1-5; unclear D gene. From germline, CDR1 is MNHEY and CDR2 SMNVEV (reference sequence). This CDR3 spans 13 amino acids. Trimming shortened V by 3 bases and J by 7 bases, and 10 bases separated the two germline ends. CDR3 nucleotide sequence: TGTGCCAGCAGTTTTGGGTCGAGGCAGCCCCAGCATTTT. This translates into CASSFGSRQPQHF.

V and J are TRBV6-1 and TRBJ1-3; 7 nucleotides agree with TRBD1. This CDR3 has 15 residues. Germline V gene lookup returns CDR1 MNHNS and CDR2 SASEGT. V gave up 6 bases and J gave up 0 bases; unmatched junction bases: 5. The CDR3, as DNA: TGTGCCAGCAGCCAACAGGGGAACTCTGGAAACACCATATATTTT. Residues: CASSQQGNSGNTIYF.

This rearrangement joins TRBV7-7 to TRBJ2-2; 7 positions agree with TRBD1. V was clipped by 5 bases and J by 9 bases; unmatched bases: 9. CDR1 and CDR2 from the germline V gene are SSHAT and FNYEAQ (reference sequence). The CDR3 has 14 residues. The CDR3 reads CASSVTGYSWELFF. CDR3 DNA sequence: TGTGCCAGCAGCGTGACAGGGTATAGCTGGGAGCTGTTTTTT.

The chain carries TRBV7-9 and TRBJ2-7, with 7 positions matching TRBD2. In germline, CDR1 is SEHNR, CDR2 FQNEAQ (reference sequence). V lost 3 bases and J lost 1; bases outside the gene matches: 0. The CDR3 totals 13 residues. The CDR3 DNA is TGTGCCAGCAGCTTCGGGGGGTCCTACGAGCAGTACTTC. It specifies CASSFGGSYEQYF.

The V gene is TRBV11-2, the J gene TRBJ1-2, with no clear D. With 1 base removed from V and 6 bases from J, the gap between germline ends came to 12 bases. Germline V lookup: CDR1 SGHAT, CDR2 FQNNGV. This CDR3 region has 14 residues. CDR3 protein: CASSLGPGDDGYTF. The CDR3, as DNA: TGTGCCAGCAGCTTAGGCCCCGGGGATGATGGCTACACCTTC.

The chain links TRBV6-6 to TRBJ1-5; a weak D match, TRBD1 (6 bases). Germline V CDR1 and CDR2: MNHNY, SVGAGI (reference sequence). The V end was cut by 2 bases, the J end by 6 bases, with 11 bases between. The CDR3 covers 14 residues. DNA for the CDR3: TGTGCCAGCAGTTACGCGCAACAGGGTCAGCCCCAGCATTTT. Protein: CASSYAQQGQPQHF.

The V call is TRBV10-3, the J call TRBJ1-1; no clear D. Germline CDR1 ENHRY, CDR2 SYGVKD. The CDR3 contains 14 residues. Trimming pared 3 bases from V and 6 bases from J, leaving 14 bases between. CDR3 coding DNA: TGTGCCATCAGTGATCTTGGTAATGGGGCTGAAGCTTTCTTT. Its protein is CAISDLGNGAEAFF.

The J gene is TRBJ1-2, the V gene TRBV7-9; TRBD1 aligns across 7 bases. The CDR3 is made up of 13 amino acids. Trimming at V came to 6 bases and at J to 7 bases, leaving 8 bases not matched to a gene. Germline CDR1 reads SEHNR; CDR2 reads FQNEAQ (reference sequence). CDR3 in DNA: TGTGCCAGCAGTCAACAGGGGATTAGTGGCTACACCTTC. As protein: CASSQQGISGYTF.

This clone occurred once. This chain links TRBV27 with TRBJ2-7, with 8 bases matching TRBD2. Trimming at V came to 2 bases and at J to 0 bases, leaving 9 bases not matched to a gene. CDR3 length equals 17 residues. Germline lookup yields CDR1 MNHEY and CDR2 SMNVEV (reference sequence). The CDR3 DNA follows: TGTGCCAGCAGTTTAAGGGGGGGGCTAGCGGGCTCCTACGAGCAGTACTTC. Translation: CASSLRGGLAGSYEQYF.

The CDR3 sequence: CASSLVGADTEAFF. DNA for the CDR3: TGCGCCAGCAGCTTGGTGGGGGCTGACACTGAAGCTTTCTTT. J is TRBJ1-1 and V is TRBV5-1; D might be TRBD1 (6 bases). Looked up from germline, CDR1 is SGHRS and CDR2 is YFSETQ. This CDR3 has 14 amino acids. The ends were cut back, 0 bases at V and 3 bases at J, with 9 bases in the middle.

The chain has TRBV6-6 and TRBJ2-7; D gene ambiguous. Germline V CDR1 and CDR2: MNHNY, SVGAGI (reference sequence). The CDR3 loop spans 13 amino acids. Trimming took off 7 bases at V and 0 bases at J, with 10 bases between the two ends. In nucleotides, the CDR3 is TGTGCCAGCACCGGCAAGAGCTCCTACGAGCAGTACTTC. This gives the protein CASTGKSSYEQYF.

The chain employs TRBV6-5 and TRBJ1-5; D unresolved. V shed 5 bases and J shed 6 bases, with 8 bases lying between them. The CDR3 sequence is 12 residues long. Germline V gene lookup returns CDR1 MNHEY and CDR2 SVGAGI. The CDR3 DNA is TGTGCCAGCAGTGTAGGGATTCAGCCCCAGCATTTT. This translates into CASSVGIQPQHF.

This clone was detected once. J is TRBJ1-2 and V is TRBV5-1; 11 bases agree with TRBD1. Germline V gene sequence: CDR1 SGHRS, CDR2 YFSETQ. The length of the CDR3 is 15 residues. V shed 4 bases and J 7 bases; nucleotides not matched to a gene: 9. CDR3 protein: CASSKTGTGGFGYTF. The CDR3 DNA sequence: TGCGCCAGCAGCAAAACCGGGACAGGGGGATTTGGCTACACCTTC.